This TCR beta chain was identified in a study of T-cell reconstitution after alpha-beta-depleted transplantation in children. As it was prepared, the TCRbeta library received unique molecular identifiers. In TCRdb, the PCR reads were re-called with MiXCR into one record per CDR3 protein. The sample lists 73,000 or so distinct CDR3 sequences, around 4.7% occurring once. This clonotype came up many times. CDR3 length equals 15 residues. V was cut by 1 base and J by 0 bases, with 4 bases left in between. The source was PBMCs, mostly from graft donor cells, collected 180 days after TCRalphabeta/CD19-depleted stem cell transplant. The chain couples TRBV12-3 or TRBV12-4 to TRBJ2-6; D gene ambiguous. This TCR was sampled from a boy younger than two who had a stem cell transplant for acute myeloid leukemia, so the T cells may come from the graft donor. The CDR3 sequence is CASSLGPSGANVLTF. CDR3 nucleotides: TGTGCCAGCAGTTTAGGCCCCTCTGGGGCCAACGTCCTGACTTTC.